The 15 T cell receptor beta chains below all came from one sample that was sequenced in a study of blood T cell repertoires in COVID-19. Profiling relied on immunoSEQ multiplex PCR, and the TCRdb table lists in-frame clones only, not all of them. The top ten hold about 1% of the sample, which has 40,000 to 60,000 clones, 85% to 95% seen once. The sequenced sample was peripheral blood. The source of these receptors is a man in his fifties or sixties with COVID-19, enrolled during active disease.

The chain links TRBV7-4 to TRBJ2-5; the match to TRBD1 covers 7 bases. Trimming removed 3 bases from V and 2 bases from J; junction bases left unmatched: 12. In germline, CDR1 is SGHVT, CDR2 SQSDAQ. This CDR3 spans 17 amino acids. CDR3 residues: CASSFRDSRKLQETQYF. The DNA of the CDR3 is TGTGCCAGCAGCTTCCGGGACAGCCGAAAACTACAAGAGACCCAGTACTTC. The variable domain in full, with the rest retrieved from reference TRBV7-4 and TRBJ2-5, is GAGVSQSPRYKVAKRGRDVALRCDSISGHVTLYWYRQTLGQGSEVLTYSQSDAQRDKSGRPSGRFSAERPERSVSTLKIQRTEQGDSAVYLCASSFRDSRKLQETQYFGPGTRLLVL.

J is TRBJ1-4 and V is TRBV3-1 (or the pseudogene TRBV3-2); 8 bases agree with TRBD1. V lost 0 bases to trimming and J lost 14 bases; unmatched junction nucleotides: 14. Germline V gives CDR1 LGHDT, CDR2 YNNKEL (reference sequence). The CDR3 has 16 amino acids. This CDR3 is CASSQEVSRGRRDLFF. For the CDR3, the DNA is TGTGCCAGCAGCCAAGAAGTGTCCAGGGGGCGAAGGGACCTGTTTTTT.

This rearrangement joins TRBV19 to TRBJ1-1; TRBD1 matches at 7 bases. Germline V gene sequence: CDR1 LNHDA, CDR2 SQIVND (reference sequence). V lost 6 bases to trimming and J lost 5 bases; unmatched junction nucleotides: 6. This CDR3 has 13 residues. CDR3 region: CASSFDRVTEAFF. In DNA, the CDR3 is TGTGCCAGTAGCTTCGACAGGGTTACTGAAGCTTTCTTT.

The chain has TRBV3-1 (or the pseudogene TRBV3-2) and TRBJ1-2; maybe TRBD1 (5 bases). This CDR3 comprises 14 residues. Trimming left V 10 bases short and J 4 bases short, with 19 bases between. The germline V gene encodes CDR1 LGHDT and CDR2 YNNKEL (reference sequence). CDR3 in DNA: TGTGCCACCGAGGGCGGGGGTAGGGGCTATGGCTACACCTTC. Translation gives CATEGGGRGYGYTF.

The V and J genes are TRBV18 and TRBJ1-6, with a weak D call TRBD1 (5 bases). Germline V gives CDR1 KGHSH, CDR2 LQKENI. The CDR3 covers 16 residues. V lost 6 bases and J 9 bases, leaving 21 bases between the germline ends. The CDR3 sequence: CASSPTNHRQGSPLHF. The CDR3 bases are TGTGCCAGCTCCCCCACAAACCACCGCCAGGGTTCACCCCTCCACTTT.

This clone was seen only a few times. This chain connects TRBV10-3 to TRBJ2-6, with a weak D call TRBD2 (6 bases). The CDR3 contains 18 residues. V gave up 2 bases and J gave up 2 bases, with 16 bases separating them. Germline CDR1 and CDR2: ENHRY and SYGVKD. The CDR3 DNA sequence: TGTGCCATCAGTGAGGTTGTGGCGGGAATCGCTGGGGCCAACGTCCTGACTTTC. Its translation: CAISEVVAGIAGANVLTF.

This clone is a singleton in its sample. The rearrangement uses TRBV5-1 and TRBJ2-2, with TRBD1 identical over 7 bases. Trimming removed 2 bases from V and 6 bases from J; junction bases left unmatched: 4. This CDR3 is 14 amino acids long. In germline, CDR1 is SGHRS, CDR2 YFSETQ. As DNA, the CDR3 is TGCGCCAGCAGCTTTAGTCAGGGGGCCGGGGAGCTGTTTTTT. Protein: CASSFSQGAGELFF.

The rearrangement links TRBV4-1 to TRBJ2-3; unclear D gene. CDR1 and CDR2 (germline): MGHRA, YSYEKL. The ends were cut back, 4 bases at V and 0 bases at J, with 11 bases in the middle. This CDR3 has 15 residues. CDR3: CASSPQVHSTDTQYF. In nucleotides, the CDR3 is TGCGCCAGCAGCCCCCAGGTTCATAGCACAGATACGCAGTATTTT.

This clone was observed once. The chain combines TRBV29-1 with TRBJ2-7; perhaps TRBD2 as D (6 bases). Germline assignment: CDR1 SQVTM and CDR2 ANQGSEA. V was clipped by 0 bases and J by 6 bases, with 15 bases between them. This CDR3 spans 14 amino acids. Written as DNA, the CDR3 is TGCAGCGTTGAAGAGGGAGGACGTGTGAGCGAGCAGTACTTC. This translates into CSVEEGGRVSEQYF.

The chain is built from TRBV19 and TRBJ1-4; possibly TRBD1 for D (5 bases). V lost 6 bases to trimming and J lost 5 bases, with 16 bases between them. This CDR3 contains 15 residues. The germline CDR1 and CDR2 sequences are LNHDA and SQIVND (reference sequence). The CDR3 DNA sequence: TGTGCCAGTAGCACCACAGGATCTCTAAATGAAAAACTGTTTTTT. Its protein is CASSTTGSLNEKLFF.

This chain connects TRBV7-2 to TRBJ1-6, with 7 bases identical to TRBD1. V trimming: 5 bases; J trimming: 10 bases; junction bases outside the gene matches: 14. The CDR3 loop spans 16 amino acids. From germline, CDR1 is SGHTA and CDR2 FQGNSA. The CDR3 is CASSPRRNRGDSPLHF. CDR3 DNA sequence: TGTGCCAGCAGCCCGAGGAGAAACAGGGGAGACTCACCCCTCCACTTT.

V is TRBV5-1 and J is TRBJ2-2; perhaps TRBD2 as D (5 bases). Germline values: CDR1 SGHRS, CDR2 YFSETQ. Trimming pared 1 base from V and 0 bases from J, leaving 13 bases between. This CDR3 region has 17 residues. CDR3 bases: TGCGCCAGCAGCTTGAAAGCGGTAGCTGCGAACACCGGGGAGCTGTTTTTT. Its translation is CASSLKAVAANTGELFF.

The J gene is TRBJ2-7, the V gene TRBV3-1 (or the pseudogene TRBV3-2), with D possibly being TRBD2 (5 bases). The germline V gene has CDR1 LGHDT and CDR2 YNNKEL (reference sequence). V gave up 2 bases and J gave up 5 bases, with 10 bases separating them. The CDR3 runs 13 residues. CDR3 sequence reads: CASSQPPGDEQYF. CDR3 nucleotide sequence: TGTGCCAGCAGCCAACCTCCCGGGGACGAGCAGTACTTC.

J is TRBJ1-3 and V is TRBV19, with D unresolved. Germline CDR1 reads LNHDA; CDR2 reads SQIVND (reference sequence). The CDR3 totals 16 residues. The germline V and J ends were trimmed by 3 bases and 0 bases, with 12 bases remaining between them. CDR3 protein: CASSITATSSGNTIYF. The CDR3 DNA reads as TGTGCCAGTAGTATTACCGCCACCAGCTCTGGAAACACCATATATTTT.

In its sample, this clone was seen once. The chain is built from TRBV24-1 and TRBJ2-7; TRBD2 matches 7 bases. The J segment lost 6 bases and the V segment lost 3 bases, leaving 4 bases of the junction unmatched. The CDR3 length is 13 residues. CDR1 and CDR2 from the germline V gene are KGHDR and SFDVKD. The CDR3 here is CATSDSGIGEQYF. The CDR3 nucleotides read TGTGCCACCAGTGATAGCGGGATAGGCGAGCAGTACTTC.